Each of the 5 T cell receptor beta chains below was sequenced from the same sample in a study of shared clonotypes between healthy human individuals (dated by TCRdb to about 2020). Preparation of the library involved the immunoSEQ multiplex PCR assay. The table comes from immuneACCESS by way of TCRdb, which keeps in-frame sequences with V and J called. Part of the clones is missing from these tables; in studies checked, under half for an unresolved V gene and the rest for unknown reasons. The sample yields 2 million to 3 million clones; 93% were counted once. The ten largest clones add up to about 0.39% of the sample. The source material was naive CD4+ T cells from PBMCs. The cell subset or site label, as the study defines it: CD45RA+ positively selected. Source of these receptors: a man aged 18 to 29 in good health. Some clones in this sample may be carry-over from other donors' samples.

The V call is TRBV25-1, the J call TRBJ1-5; D is unclear. The CDR3 is 14 amino acids. CDR1 is MGHDK and CDR2 is SYGVNS in the germline V gene. V shed 3 bases and J shed 3 bases, with 9 bases lying between them. CDR3 nucleotides: TGTGCCAGCAGTGATGCAGGCCTCAATCAGCCCCAGCATTTT. This encodes CASSDAGLNQPQHF. The complete variable domain, with remaining parts taken from reference TRBV25-1 and TRBJ1-5, reads EADIYQTPRYLVIGTGKKITLECSQTMGHDKMYWYQQDPGMELHLIHYSYGVNSTEKGDLSSESTVSRIRTEHFPLTLESARPSHTSQYLCASSDAGLNQPQHFGDGTRLSIL.

This clone was counted only a few times. The CDR3 is CASGRGEQYF. The CDR3 DNA follows: TGTGCCAGCGGACGGGGCGAGCAGTACTTC. The rearrangement joins TRBV28 to TRBJ2-7; D possibly corresponds to TRBD2 (5 bases). CDR1 is MDHEN, CDR2 SYDVKM, per germline. The CDR3 runs 10 residues. V gave up 8 bases and J gave up 6 bases, with 8 bases separating them.

This clone was recorded a few times. The chain links TRBV6-1 to TRBJ1-2, with D uncertain. The V gene lost 4 bases and the J gene lost 9 bases, with 9 bases spanning the gap. Germline V gene data show CDR1 as MNHNS and CDR2 as SASEGT. This CDR3 has 11 amino acids. DNA for the CDR3: TGTGCCAGCAGTGTTTTACAGAGCTACACCTTC. This sequence encodes CASSVLQSYTF.

The chain carries TRBV18 and TRBJ1-2, with 12 bases that match TRBD1. The germline V gene has CDR1 KGHSH and CDR2 LQKENI. The CDR3 contains 15 residues. The V gene end was trimmed by 6 bases and the J gene end by 4 bases; junction bases not matched to a gene: 6. For the CDR3, the DNA is TGTGCCAGCTCCCCGGGACAGGGGGCAGGCTATGGCTACACCTTC. As protein: CASSPGQGAGYGYTF.

The sample holds one count of this clone. This rearrangement joins TRBV5-1 to TRBJ2-2; the D call may be TRBD1 or TRBD2 (5 bases each). Per germline, CDR1 SGHRS and CDR2 YFSETQ. This CDR3 is 14 amino acids long. Trimming took 0 bases from V and 6 from J, leaving 9 bases between them. CDR3 sequence (DNA): TGCGCCAGCAGCTTGGCACTGGGACCCGGGGAGCTGTTTTTT. Translation: CASSLALGPGELFF.